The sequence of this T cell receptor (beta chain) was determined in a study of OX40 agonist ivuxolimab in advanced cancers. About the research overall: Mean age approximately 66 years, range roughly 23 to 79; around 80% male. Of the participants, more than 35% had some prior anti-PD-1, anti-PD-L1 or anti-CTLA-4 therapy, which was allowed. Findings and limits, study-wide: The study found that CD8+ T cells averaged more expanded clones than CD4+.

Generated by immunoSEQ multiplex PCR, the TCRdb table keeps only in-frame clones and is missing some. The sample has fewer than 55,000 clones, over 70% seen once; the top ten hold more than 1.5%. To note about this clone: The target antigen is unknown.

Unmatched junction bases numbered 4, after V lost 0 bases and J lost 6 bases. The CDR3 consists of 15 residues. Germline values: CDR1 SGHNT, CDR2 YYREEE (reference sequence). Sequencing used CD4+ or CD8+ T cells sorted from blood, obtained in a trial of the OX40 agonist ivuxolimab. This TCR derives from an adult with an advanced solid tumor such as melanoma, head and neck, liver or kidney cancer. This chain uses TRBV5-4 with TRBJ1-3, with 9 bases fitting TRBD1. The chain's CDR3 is CASSLATGGENTIYF. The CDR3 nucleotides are TGTGCCAGCAGCTTGGCCACAGGGGGCGAAAACACCATATATTTT.